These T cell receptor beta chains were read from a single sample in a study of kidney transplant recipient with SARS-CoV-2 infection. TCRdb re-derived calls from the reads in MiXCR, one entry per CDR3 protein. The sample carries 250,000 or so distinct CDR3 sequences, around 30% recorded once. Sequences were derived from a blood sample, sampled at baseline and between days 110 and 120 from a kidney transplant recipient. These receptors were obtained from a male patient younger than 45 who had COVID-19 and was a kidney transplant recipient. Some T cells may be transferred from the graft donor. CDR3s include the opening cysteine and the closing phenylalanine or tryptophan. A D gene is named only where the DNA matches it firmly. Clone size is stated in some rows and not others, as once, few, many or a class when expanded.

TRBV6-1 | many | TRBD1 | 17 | CASSGRGQGSLRTEAFF
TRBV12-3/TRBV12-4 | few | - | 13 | CASIVTENTEAFF
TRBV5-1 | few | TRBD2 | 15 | CASSKGLEGSDTQYF
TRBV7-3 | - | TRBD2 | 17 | CASSLGLAGGRGETQYF
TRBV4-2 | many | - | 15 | CASSQVGGPLDGAFF
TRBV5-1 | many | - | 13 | CASSLDPSYEQYF
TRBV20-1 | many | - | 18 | CSARMSLGRVRGNQPQHF
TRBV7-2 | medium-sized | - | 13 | CASSLGRRDTQYF
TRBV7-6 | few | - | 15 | CASGPPSLINNEQFF
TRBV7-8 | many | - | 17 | CASSRVLFTRKTYGYTF
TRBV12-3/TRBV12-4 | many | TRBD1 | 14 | CASRPGQGVGELFF
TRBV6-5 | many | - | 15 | CASSYNRALDTEAFF
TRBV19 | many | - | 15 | CASSSSGLTYNEQFF
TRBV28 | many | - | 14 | CASMSRVGNQPQHF
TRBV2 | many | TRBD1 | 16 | CASSEMTGAVPGELFF
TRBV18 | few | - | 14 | CASSTIQGYNEQFF
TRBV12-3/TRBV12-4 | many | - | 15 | CASSPINQGRNTIYF
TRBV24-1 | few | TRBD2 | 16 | CATSDAGVAGEDTQYF
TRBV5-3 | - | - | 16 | CARMTIVVRKTYGYTF
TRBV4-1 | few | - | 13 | CASSRGTVETQYF
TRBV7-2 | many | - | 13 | CASSLLGAYEQYF
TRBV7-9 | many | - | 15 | CASSLVMRVNEKLFF
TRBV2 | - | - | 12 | CASSQTNTEAFF
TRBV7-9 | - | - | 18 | CASSPRGGTPNERETQYF
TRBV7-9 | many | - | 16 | CASSLPAVADTDTQYF
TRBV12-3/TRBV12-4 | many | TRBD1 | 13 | CASSLDRPNEQFF
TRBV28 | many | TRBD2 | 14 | CASSPPAGGGEQYF
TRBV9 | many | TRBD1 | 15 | CASSLIQGELTEAFF
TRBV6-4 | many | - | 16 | CASSDSRAERVQPQHF
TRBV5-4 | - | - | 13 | CASSVQGYTEAFF
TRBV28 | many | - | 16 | CASTLMSGSSYNEQFF
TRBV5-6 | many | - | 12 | CASSLAAYEQYF
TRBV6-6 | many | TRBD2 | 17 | CASSPRLADVNTGELFF